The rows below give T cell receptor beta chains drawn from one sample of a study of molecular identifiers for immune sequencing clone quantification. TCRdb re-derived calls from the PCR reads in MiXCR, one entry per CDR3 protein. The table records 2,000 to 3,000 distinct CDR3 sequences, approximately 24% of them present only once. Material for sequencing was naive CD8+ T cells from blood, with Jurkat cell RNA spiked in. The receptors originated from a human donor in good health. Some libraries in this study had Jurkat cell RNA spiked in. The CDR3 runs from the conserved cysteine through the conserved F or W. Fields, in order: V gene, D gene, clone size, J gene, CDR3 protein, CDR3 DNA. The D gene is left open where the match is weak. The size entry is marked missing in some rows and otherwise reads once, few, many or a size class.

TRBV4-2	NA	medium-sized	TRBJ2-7	CASSQVGGFGEQYF	TGTGCCAGCAGCCAAGTTGGGGGTTTTGGCGAGCAGTACTTC
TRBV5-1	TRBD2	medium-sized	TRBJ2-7	CASSPAGGPNEQYF	TGCGCCAGCAGCCCAGCGGGAGGGCCAAACGAGCAGTACTTC
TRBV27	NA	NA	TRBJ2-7	CASSLNVGGFSYEQYF	TGTGCCAGCAGTTTAAATGTGGGGGGTTTTTCCTACGAGCAGTACTTC
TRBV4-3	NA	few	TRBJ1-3	CASSQEKSSGNTIYF	TGCGCCAGCAGCCAAGAGAAGTCCTCTGGAAACACCATATATTTT
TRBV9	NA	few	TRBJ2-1	CASSVGGRVYEQFF	TGTGCCAGCAGCGTAGGGGGAAGGGTATATGAGCAGTTCTTC
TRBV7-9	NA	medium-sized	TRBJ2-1	CASSLVGFADTQFF	TGTGCCAGCAGCTTAGTGGGTTTTGCAGATACGCAGTTCTTC
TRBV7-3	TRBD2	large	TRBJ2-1	CASSLIGGLALNNEQFF	TGTGCCAGCAGCTTAATCGGGGGACTAGCCTTAAACAATGAGCAGTTCTTC
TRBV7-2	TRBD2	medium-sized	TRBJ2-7	CASSLGLASVYEQYF	TGTGCCAGCAGCCTCGGACTAGCCTCAGTCTACGAGCAGTACTTC
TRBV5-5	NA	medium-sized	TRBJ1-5	CASSPDEAGGNQPQHF	TGTGCCAGCAGTCCTGACGAGGCGGGTGGTAATCAGCCCCAGCATTTT
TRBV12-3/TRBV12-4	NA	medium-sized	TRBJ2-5	CASSFKETQYF	TGTGCCAGCAGTTTTAAAGAGACCCAGTACTTC
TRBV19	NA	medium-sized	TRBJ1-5	CASSIYLNQPQHF	TGTGCCAGTAGTATTTATCTCAATCAGCCCCAGCATTTT
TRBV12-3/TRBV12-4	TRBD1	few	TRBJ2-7	CASSSWDRGDEQYF	TGTGCCAGCAGTTCTTGGGACAGGGGGGACGAGCAGTACTTC
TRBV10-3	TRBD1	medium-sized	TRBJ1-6	CAISASGGGSSYNSPLHF	TGTGCCATCAGTGCATCAGGGGGCGGCAGCTCCTATAATTCACCCCTCCACTTT
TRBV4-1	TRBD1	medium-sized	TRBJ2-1	CASSQPGTGLNEQFF	TGCGCCAGCAGCCAACCCGGGACAGGGTTGAATGAGCAGTTCTTC
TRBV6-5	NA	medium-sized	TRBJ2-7	CASSYSTTGGYEQYF	TGTGCCAGCAGTTACTCGACGACAGGCGGCTACGAGCAGTACTTC
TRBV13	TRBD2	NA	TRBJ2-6	CASSPRTGGAGANVLTF	TGTGCCAGCAGCCCTCGGACGGGGGGAGCTGGGGCCAACGTCCTGACTTTC
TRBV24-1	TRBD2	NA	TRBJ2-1	CATSEGLAHDEQFF	TGTGCCACCAGTGAGGGACTAGCGCACGACGAGCAGTTCTTC
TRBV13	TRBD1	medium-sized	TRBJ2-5	CASSVGTGGETQYF	TGTGCCAGCAGCGTTGGGACAGGTGGGGAGACCCAGTACTTC
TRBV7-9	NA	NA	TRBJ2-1	CASSLAPGQFF	TGTGCCAGCAGCTTAGCCCCAGGGCAGTTCTTC
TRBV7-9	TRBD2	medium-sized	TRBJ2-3	CASSPPVAGVSTDTQYF	TGTGCCAGCAGCCCCCCAGTGGCGGGAGTTTCTACAGATACGCAGTATTTT
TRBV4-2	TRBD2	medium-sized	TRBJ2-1	CASSQEARGGRAPYNEQFF	TGTGCCAGCAGCCAAGAGGCGAGAGGCGGGAGGGCCCCCTACAATGAGCAGTTCTTC
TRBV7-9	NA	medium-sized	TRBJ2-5	CASSPTGLEETQYF	TGTGCCAGCAGCCCTACCGGGTTGGAAGAGACCCAGTACTTC
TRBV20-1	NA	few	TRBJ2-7	CSALTAWAGEQYF	TGCAGTGCCCTGACAGCGTGGGCGGGAGAGCAGTACTTC
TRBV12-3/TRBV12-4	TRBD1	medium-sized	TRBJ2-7	CASSSGQGVAYEQYF	TGTGCCAGCAGTTCCGGACAGGGGGTTGCCTACGAGCAGTACTTC
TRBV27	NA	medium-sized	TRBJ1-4	CASSLTANEKLFF	TGTGCCAGCAGTCTGACAGCTAATGAAAAACTGTTTTTT
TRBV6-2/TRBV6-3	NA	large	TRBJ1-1	CASTDEYGTEAFF	TGTGCCAGCACCGATGAATACGGGACTGAAGCTTTCTTT
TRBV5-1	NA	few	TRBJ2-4	CASPQVIQYF	TGCGCCAGCCCCCAAGTCATTCAGTACTTC
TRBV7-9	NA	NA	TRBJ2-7	CASSEGPLCCDF	TGTGCCAGCAGCGAGGGGCCGTTATGCTGTGACTTC
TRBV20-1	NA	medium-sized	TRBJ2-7	CSVTGPRHYEQYF	TGCAGTGTCACAGGACCGCGTCATTACGAGCAGTACTTC
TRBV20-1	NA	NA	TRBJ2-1	CSARDPSSYNEQFF	TGCAGTGCTAGAGACCCTAGCTCCTACAATGAGCAGTTCTTC
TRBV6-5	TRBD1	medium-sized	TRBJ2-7	CASSFLPRNRGEGYEQYF	TGTGCCAGCAGTTTCCTTCCCAGAAACAGGGGGGAAGGCTACGAGCAGTACTTC
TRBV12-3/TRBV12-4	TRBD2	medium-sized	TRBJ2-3	CASKGWGSGSFRADTQYF	TGTGCCAGCAAGGGGTGGGGTAGCGGGAGTTTCCGCGCAGATACGCAGTATTTT
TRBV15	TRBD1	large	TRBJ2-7	CATSPGQGPYEQYF	TGTGCCACCAGCCCCGGACAGGGCCCCTACGAGCAGTACTTC
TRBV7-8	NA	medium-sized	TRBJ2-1	CASSPRKNEQFF	TGTGCCAGCAGCCCGAGAAAGAATGAGCAGTTCTTC
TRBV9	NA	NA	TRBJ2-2	CASSVVGERAGELFF	TGTGCCAGCAGCGTAGTGGGGGAGAGGGCCGGGGAGCTGTTTTTT
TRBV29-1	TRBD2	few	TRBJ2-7	CSVLPGRITGTSGLYEQYF	TGCAGCGTTCTCCCGGGACGAATAACCGGGACTAGCGGACTTTACGAGCAGTACTTC
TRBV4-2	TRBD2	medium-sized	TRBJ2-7	CASSPLLAQTYEQYF	TGTGCCAGCAGCCCCCTACTAGCGCAGACCTACGAGCAGTACTTC
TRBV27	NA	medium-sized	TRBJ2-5	CASGGGLETQYF	TGTGCCAGCGGAGGGGGGCTGGAGACCCAGTACTTC
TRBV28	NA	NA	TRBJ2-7	CASRQTGFYEQYF	TGTGCCAGCAGACAAACAGGGTTCTACGAGCAGTACTTC
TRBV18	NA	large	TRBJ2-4	CASSPKWVAKNIQYF	TGTGCCAGCTCACCAAAGTGGGTAGCCAAAAACATTCAGTACTTC
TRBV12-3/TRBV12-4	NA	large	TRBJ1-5	CASSPMAVNQPQHF	TGTGCCAGCAGTCCCATGGCAGTGAATCAGCCCCAGCATTTT
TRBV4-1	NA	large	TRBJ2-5	CASSQAGLSETQYF	TGCGCCAGCAGCCAAGCTGGTCTATCGGAGACCCAGTACTTC
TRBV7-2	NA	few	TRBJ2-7	CASSLGGSEQYF	TGTGCCAGCAGCTTAGGTGGGAGCGAGCAGTACTTC
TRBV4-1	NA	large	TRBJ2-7	CASSQDIGAGSYEQYF	TGCGCCAGCAGCCAAGATATAGGCGCGGGTTCCTACGAGCAGTACTTC
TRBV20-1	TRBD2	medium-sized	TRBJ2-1	CSAATSGSYNEQFF	TGCAGTGCCGCGACTAGCGGGAGTTACAATGAGCAGTTCTTC
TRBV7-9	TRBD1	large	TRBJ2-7	CASSPTWGQSSYEQYF	TGTGCCAGCAGCCCAACCTGGGGACAGTCCTCCTACGAGCAGTACTTC
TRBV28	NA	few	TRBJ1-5	CASSLVRNNQPQHF	TGTGCCAGCAGTTTGGTCCGAAACAATCAGCCCCAGCATTTT
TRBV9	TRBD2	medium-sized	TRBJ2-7	CASSVGIAGVEQYF	TGTGCCAGCAGCGTAGGGATAGCGGGAGTTGAGCAGTACTTC
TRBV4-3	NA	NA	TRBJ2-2	CANSQEGAGELFF	TGCGCCAACAGCCAAGAAGGCGCCGGGGAGCTGTTTTTT
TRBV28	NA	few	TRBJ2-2	CASSAGISGELFF	TGTGCCAGCAGTGCGGGGATCTCCGGGGAGCTGTTTTTT
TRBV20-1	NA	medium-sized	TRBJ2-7	CSARGYRDSSYEQYF	TGCAGTGCTAGAGGGTACCGGGACTCTTCCTACGAGCAGTACTTC